The clone carrying this T cell receptor beta chain was seen a single time. The data originate from a study of blood T cell repertoires in COVID-19. Background on the study: Acute and convalescent COVID-19 specimens originated in the United States, Italy and Spain.

Methods used by the authors: Amplification of reference gene primers provided the estimated nucleated cell counts. Libraries were prepared by immunoSEQ multiplex PCR; TCRdb keeps only in-frame clonotypes and omits some of them. The V and J calls and clone size are taken from that table; D and trimming were inferred from the DNA. The sample includes 300,000 to 350,000 clones, more than 75% seen only once; the top ten take approximately 0.99%. Individuals aged about 18 to 89 years were recruited from about two dozen US areas. Participants had their cohort set by participant-reported clinical history. Trimming at V came to 2 bases and at J to 4 bases, leaving 11 bases not matched to a gene. Germline V gives CDR1 SGHTS, CDR2 YDEGEE. CDR3 length: 16 residues.

The material sequenced was PBMCs or T cells enriched from blood (not recorded which). The chain has TRBV5-8 and TRBJ1-2; 7 nucleotides match TRBD1. The sequence came from a woman younger than 45 who had recovered from COVID-19. The CDR3 bases are TGTGCCAGCAGCTTAGAGCATCCGGGACAGTTCTATGGCTACACCTTC. This sequence encodes CASSLEHPGQFYGYTF.